This T cell receptor beta chain was sequenced for a study of T cell changes during pregnancy in multiple sclerosis (dated by TCRdb to about 2019). With respect to the entire study: In women with multiple sclerosis, the researchers looked at how the T cell repertoire shifted as pregnancy progressed.

Turning to this clone: Its antigen is still unknown. No quality values exist for individual bases; no much larger clone is one base distant.

The library was made by the immunoSEQ multiplex PCR assay. In its TCRdb copy, this immuneACCESS table keeps in-frame sequences only and misses some clones. Where compared with another copy, unresolved V genes explain less than half of these, and the others have no known cause. In all, the sample holds about 94,000 clones, and around 94% of those were seen once. The top ten constitute 0.7% to 0.95% of the sample. The germline V gene encodes CDR1 SNHLY and CDR2 FYNNEI. The CDR3 covers 16 residues, taking in both the cysteine and the phenylalanine. The entry retains the CDR3 DNA only, 48 bases that are in frame from base 1. For this chain, trimming is 6 bases at the V end and 6 bases at the J end, and the number of junction bases without a gene match is 16.

This clonotype was obtained from a female donor with multiple sclerosis, enrolled in a pregnancy study. Sequenced material: peripheral blood, taken in the third trimester of pregnancy. The sequence joins TRBV2 to TRBJ2-5, with TRBD2 matching 7 junction bases. The sequence in DNA is TGTGCCAGCAGGCCATTGTTCGGCGGGAGAGGGAAGACCCAGTACTTC. Its product reads: CASRPLFGGRGKTQYF.